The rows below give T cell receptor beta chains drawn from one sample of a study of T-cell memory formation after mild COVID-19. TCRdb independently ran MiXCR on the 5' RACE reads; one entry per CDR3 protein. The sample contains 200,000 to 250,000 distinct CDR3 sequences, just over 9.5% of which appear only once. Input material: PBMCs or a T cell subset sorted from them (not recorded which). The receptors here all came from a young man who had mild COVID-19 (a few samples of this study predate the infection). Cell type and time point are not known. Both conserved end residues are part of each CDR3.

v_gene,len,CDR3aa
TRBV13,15,CASSLTGTGFRGYTF
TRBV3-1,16,CASSQVSGSGANVLTF
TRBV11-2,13,CASSFYRDTEAFF
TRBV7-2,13,CASSITENTEAFF
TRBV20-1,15,CSARGQDSGNQPQHF
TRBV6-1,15,CASSELGTSVNEQFF
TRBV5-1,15,CASSPQSGGVEGYTF
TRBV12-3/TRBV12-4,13,CAGMGQGATEAFF
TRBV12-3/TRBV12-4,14,CASSRTTGSHGYTF
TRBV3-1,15,CASSLGRGGNQPQHF
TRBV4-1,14,CASSQDPTAYEQYF
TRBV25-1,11,CASRGIDTQYF
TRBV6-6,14,CASSYGGLSNEQFF
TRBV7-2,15,CASSLEVYSNQPQHF
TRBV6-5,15,CASSYSNYGQYGYTF
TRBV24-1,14,CATSDLGQTETQYF
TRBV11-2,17,CASSLLGQGSTNEKLFF
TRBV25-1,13,CASSWDSRTEAFF
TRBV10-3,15,CAISVSGLSTDTQYF